A selection of T cell receptor beta chains follows, all from one sample in a study of CD8 T cells in ankylosing spondylitis. TCRdb reprocessed the 5' RACE reads with MiXCR, giving one entry per CDR3 protein. The sample carries 40,000 to 55,000 distinct CDR3 sequences, approximately 8% recorded once. Sequenced input: blood, either unsorted or a sorted T cell fraction (not recorded which). The receptors stem from a female donor with ankylosing spondylitis or in good health (not recorded which). CDR3s include the opening cysteine and the closing phenylalanine or tryptophan.

V gene	J gene	CDR3 protein
TRBV3-1	TRBJ1-3	CASSQPDRAVGNTIYF
TRBV2	TRBJ1-5	CASSETTGNQPQHF
TRBV7-2	TRBJ2-1	CASSLGWINEQFF
TRBV12-3/TRBV12-4	TRBJ1-6	CASSLGQASPLHF
TRBV20-1	TRBJ1-2	CSAIPVQYGYTF
TRBV2	TRBJ1-4	CASSETWQVSEKLFF
TRBV29-1	TRBJ1-2	CSVTAITNYGYTF
TRBV5-5	TRBJ1-1	CASSYDTGVGTEAFF
TRBV24-1	TRBJ2-1	CATSDVAGQAFSYNEQFF
TRBV12-3/TRBV12-4	TRBJ2-7	CASSLATSSYEQYF
TRBV24-1	TRBJ2-3	CATSSPGQVLTDTQYF
TRBV29-1	TRBJ1-1	CSVEVRQMNTEAFF
TRBV7-9	TRBJ2-4	CASSHGAGLAKNIQYF
TRBV5-6	TRBJ2-1	CASSLLRSFNEQFF
TRBV20-1	TRBJ1-2	CSADLRGYTF
TRBV11-2	TRBJ2-5	CASRLGQNLQETQYF
TRBV4-1	TRBJ1-5	CASSQDKGPNQPQHF
TRBV2	TRBJ1-2	CASSPQDLRTNYGYTF